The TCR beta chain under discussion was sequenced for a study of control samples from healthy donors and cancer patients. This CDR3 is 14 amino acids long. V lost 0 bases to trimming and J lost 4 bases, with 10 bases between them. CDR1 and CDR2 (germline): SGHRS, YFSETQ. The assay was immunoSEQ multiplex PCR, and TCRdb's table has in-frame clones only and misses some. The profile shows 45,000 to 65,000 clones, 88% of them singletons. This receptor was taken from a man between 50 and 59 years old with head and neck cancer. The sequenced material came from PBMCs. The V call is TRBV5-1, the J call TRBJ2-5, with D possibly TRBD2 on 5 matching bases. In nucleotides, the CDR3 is TGCGCCAGCAGCTTGGATGCGGCGGGAGAGACCCAGTACTTC. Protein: CASSLDAAGETQYF.